What follows are 13 T cell receptor beta chains derived from one specimen sequenced in a study of blood T cell repertoires in COVID-19. TCRdb's copy holds only in-frame clones and misses some; the assay was immunoSEQ multiplex PCR. The repertoire holds 240,000 or so clones, with about nine tenths as singletons. The sample was peripheral blood. These receptor sequences come from a man in his sixties who had recovered from COVID-19.

The V gene is TRBV12-5, the J gene TRBJ1-2, with 7 bases that match TRBD1. The CDR3 loop spans 14 amino acids. The germline gives CDR1 LGHNT, CDR2 FRNRAP. Trimming removed 2 bases from V and 4 bases from J; junction bases left unmatched: 4. In nucleotides, the CDR3 is TGTGCTAGTGGTTTGTCAGGGGGTAGCTATGGCTACACCTTC. This sequence encodes CASGLSGGSYGYTF.

CDR3 in DNA: TGTGCCAGCAGATATCGTACAGGGGCTAGTGATTCACCCCTCCACTTT. Its translation is CASRYRTGASDSPLHF. The chain has TRBV27 and TRBJ1-6; TRBD1 aligns across 7 bases. The CDR3 is made up of 16 amino acids. With V trimmed by 6 bases and J by 8 bases, 13 bases remained unmatched. Per the germline V gene, CDR1 is MNHEY and CDR2 is SMNVEV (reference sequence).

The V and J genes are TRBV5-4 and TRBJ2-5; the D gene is possibly TRBD1 (6 bases). Germline loops: CDR1 SGHNT, CDR2 YYREEE (reference sequence). With 2 bases removed from V and 4 bases from J, the gap between germline ends came to 9 bases. The CDR3 is 13 residues long. The CDR3 coding sequence is TGTGCCAGCAGCTTCAGGGGCGTAGAGACCCAGTACTTC. Protein sequence: CASSFRGVETQYF.

The chain uses TRBV6-6 and TRBJ2-5; possibly TRBD2 for D (7 bases). Trimming took off 0 bases at V and 1 base at J, with 9 bases between the two ends. The CDR3 is made up of 15 amino acids. Germline CDR1 is MNHNY and CDR2 is SVGAGI (reference sequence). As DNA, the CDR3 is TGTGCCAGCAGTTACTCGCGGGGGCGCCAAGAGACCCAGTACTTC. Translating it yields CASSYSRGRQETQYF.

The chain joins TRBV15 to TRBJ2-3, with 10 bases lining up with TRBD2. Germline V lookup: CDR1 LNHNV, CDR2 YYDKDF (reference sequence). CDR3 size: 17 residues. V lost 6 bases and J lost 2; bases outside the gene matches: 11. The CDR3 here is CATRVSGGAPITDTQYF. CDR3 sequence (DNA): TGTGCCACCAGAGTCAGCGGGGGGGCTCCTATCACAGATACGCAGTATTTT.

In its sample, this clone was seen once. CDR3 bases: TGTGCCAGCAGTTTAACGGGGACAGTCCCTACGCAGCCCCAGCATTTT. Encoded protein: CASSLTGTVPTQPQHF. The V gene is TRBV27, the J gene TRBJ1-5; 7 bases agree with TRBD1. The CDR3 has 16 residues. Losses at the gene ends were 2 bases for V and 7 bases for J; bases not matched to a gene: 11. The germline gives CDR1 MNHEY, CDR2 SMNVEV (reference sequence).

V and J are TRBV5-1 and TRBJ2-5; maybe TRBD1 (5 bases). Trimming pared 0 bases from V and 4 bases from J, leaving 13 bases between. Germline CDR1 reads SGHRS; CDR2 reads YFSETQ. The length of the CDR3 is 15 residues. CDR3 amino acids: CASSLGSLGAETQYF. Written as DNA, the CDR3 is TGCGCCAGCAGCTTGGGGTCCCTAGGGGCAGAGACCCAGTACTTC.

This clone was seen a handful of times. This chain joins TRBV5-1 and TRBJ2-1, with D perhaps matching TRBD2 (6 bases). Germline CDR1 reads SGHRS; CDR2 reads YFSETQ. This CDR3 spans 16 amino acids. Trimming stripped 0 bases from V and 9 bases from J, with 19 bases between. CDR3 residues: CASSLDPATSNIEQFF. CDR3 in DNA: TGCGCCAGCAGCTTGGACCCCGCGACTAGTAATATTGAGCAGTTCTTC.

This clone was observed a few times. V gene TRBV10-2 combines with J gene TRBJ1-1; D gene uncertain. Trimming shortened V by 3 bases and J by 1 base, and 9 bases separated the two germline ends. This CDR3 comprises 14 residues. Germline V CDR1 and CDR2: WSHSY, SAAADI. CDR3 coding DNA: TGCGCCAGCAGTGACCCGCGGCCGAACACTGAAGCTTTCTTT. Translating gives CASSDPRPNTEAFF.

V and J are TRBV4-1 and TRBJ2-7; the D gene is possibly TRBD1 (5 bases). Germline CDR1 reads MGHRA; CDR2 reads YSYEKL. CDR3 length: 12 residues. V lost 1 base, J lost 6 bases, and 7 bases lay in between. CDR3 sequence reads: CASSQGQSEQYF. In nucleotides, the CDR3 is TGCGCCAGCAGCCAAGGACAGTCCGAGCAGTACTTC.

In the case of this clone: Other DNA sequences of this sample code for an identical CDR3. The gene calls are TRBV19 and TRBJ2-3; D gene unclear. Trimming left V 1 base short and J 2 bases short, with 10 bases between. CDR3 length: 15 amino acids. The germline CDR1 and CDR2 sequences are LNHDA and SQIVND (reference sequence). This CDR3 is CASSIAGRPTDTQYF. The CDR3 DNA sequence: TGTGCCAGTAGTATAGCTGGCAGGCCCACAGATACGCAGTATTTT.

The chain is built from TRBV24-1 and TRBJ2-7; D uncertain. There are 14 residues in the CDR3. CDR1 is KGHDR, CDR2 SFDVKD, per germline. V was trimmed by 8 bases and J by 5 bases, leaving 18 bases between them. CDR3 bases: TGTGCCACCAACAGAACCCACGACCAACACGAGCAGTACTTC. Protein product: CATNRTHDQHEQYF.

The chain carries TRBV5-1 and TRBJ2-3; 10 bases fit TRBD1. Germline lookup yields CDR1 SGHRS and CDR2 YFSETQ. CDR3 size: 16 residues. J lost 4 bases, V lost 5 bases, and 10 bases had no gene match. The CDR3 DNA reads as TGCGCCAGCAGGAAGGGACAGGGGACCGGTGCAGATACGCAGTATTTT. This sequence encodes CASRKGQGTGADTQYF. Based on the CDR3 plus reference TRBV5-1 and TRBJ2-3, the full variable domain is KAGVTQTPRYLIKTRGQQVTLSCSPISGHRSVSWYQQTPGQGLQFLFEYFSETQRNKGNFPGRFSGRQFSNSRSEMNVSTLELGDSALYLCASRKGQGTGADTQYFGPGTRLTVL.